The entry below describes one T cell receptor beta chain. This sample was taken from a study of cytomegalovirus exposure and HLA in healthy donors. V was pared by 6 bases and J by 4 bases, with 18 bases between. The CDR3 covers 16 residues. The germline CDR1 and CDR2 sequences are MNHNY and SVGAGI (reference sequence). The assay was immunoSEQ multiplex PCR, and TCRdb's table has in-frame clones only and misses some. The data show about 270,000 clones, 86% seen once. This chain connects TRBV6-6 to TRBJ2-2, with D possibly being TRBD2 (6 bases). Source material: PBMCs. The TCR was taken from a woman between 18 and 30 years old in good health and CMV-seronegative. The CDR3 DNA reads TGTGCCAGCAGCTCCCCCGGGACTGTGGGCACCGGGGAGCTGTTTTTT. Encoded protein: CASSSPGTVGTGELFF.